The 13 T cell receptor beta chains reported below all come from one sample, sequenced in a study of regulatory T cells in long-lasting Graves disease. Time point indicated: persistent/refractory GD, antithyroid drugs over 5 years with positive TRAb. Researchers made the TCR library from RNA that was extracted from PBMCs. Construction of TCR beta libraries relied on iRepertoire HTBI primers and on Arm-PCR targeting CDR3 regions. Each CDR3 protein gets one entry after TCRdb re-called the multiplex PCR reads with MiXCR. The sample has about 660,000 distinct CDR3 sequences, 30% seen once. Sample: peripheral blood mononuclear cells (PBMCs), taken when the disease was refractory, from a patient treated with antithyroid drugs. These receptors were collected from a female donor with Graves disease.

The table lists this clonotype with a few counts. The CDR3 DNA is TGCAGCGTAGCCAACCCGGTTCCTCTGAACACTGAAGCTTTCTTT. This translates into CSVANPVPLNTEAFF. This chain joins TRBV29-1 and TRBJ1-1; D unresolved. The V end lost 6 bases, the J end lost 0 bases, and 17 bases lay between the germline ends. The CDR3 sequence is 15 residues long. From germline, CDR1 is SQVTM and CDR2 ANQGSEA.

The V and J genes are TRBV5-1 and TRBJ2-7; 9 bases line up with TRBD1. CDR3 length equals 16 residues. Germline CDR1 is SGHRS and CDR2 is YFSETQ. The V segment lost 1 base and the J segment 3 bases; nucleotides outside the gene matches: 8. CDR3 nucleotide sequence: TGCGCCAGCAGCTTGACCACCGGGACAGGGCTCTACGAGCAGTACTTC. It codes for CASSLTTGTGLYEQYF.

This rearrangement joins TRBV5-1 to TRBJ1-2; D gene ambiguous. The V end lost 0 bases, the J end lost 1 base, and 10 bases lay between the germline ends. CDR3 length equals 15 residues. Per the germline V gene, CDR1 is SGHRS and CDR2 is YFSETQ. CDR3 bases: TGCGCCAGCAGCTTGGGGACGTCGGTTAACTATGGCTACACCTTC. Translating it yields CASSLGTSVNYGYTF.

This clonotype was seen only a few times. The J gene is TRBJ2-2, the V gene TRBV12-3 or TRBV12-4, with TRBD1 matching over 8 bases. The CDR3 has 15 amino acids. With V trimmed by 3 bases and J by 1 base, 1 base remained unmatched. CDR3 in amino acids: CASSLGQENTGELFF. The CDR3 bases are TGTGCCAGCAGTTTGGGACAGGAGAACACCGGGGAGCTGTTTTTT.

The chain combines TRBV2 with TRBJ2-1; TRBD2 is a possible D gene (5 bases). Germline lookup yields CDR1 SNHLY and CDR2 FYNNEI. Between the trimmed V and J ends, which lost 3 bases and 10 bases, there was a span of 13 bases. This CDR3 region has 13 residues. CDR3 bases: TGTGCCAGCAGTGAGGTGAGCGGTGGGGAGCAGTTCTTC. This gives the protein CASSEVSGGEQFF.

This clonotype was seen repeatedly, ten times or more. The J gene is TRBJ1-2, the V gene TRBV28, with no clear D. V was pared by 6 bases and J by 3 bases, with 17 bases between. Germline CDR1 is MDHEN and CDR2 is SYDVKM. This CDR3 is built from 15 residues. CDR3 in DNA: TGTGCCAGCAGCTCAACCCGACGGCCTGACTATGGCTACACCTTC. Its translation: CASSSTRRPDYGYTF.

The rearrangement joins TRBV12-3 or TRBV12-4 to TRBJ1-2; TRBD1 is a possible D gene (6 bases). This CDR3 is 16 amino acids long. With 3 bases removed from V and 2 bases from J, the gap between germline ends came to 16 bases. The CDR3 region has the DNA TGTGCCAGCAGTTTCGGGTCAGGGGCGGCGAACTATGGCTACACCTTC. This codes for CASSFGSGAANYGYTF.

V gene TRBV3-1 combines with J gene TRBJ1-2; maybe TRBD1 (5 bases). Germline lookup yields CDR1 LGHDT and CDR2 YNNKEL (reference sequence). Trimming took off 1 base at V and 7 bases at J, with 13 bases between the two ends. This CDR3 contains 14 residues. In DNA form, the CDR3 reads TGTGCCAGCAGCCAAGTTGGAGGGGCAGGTGGCTACACCTTC. As protein: CASSQVGGAGGYTF.

This clonotype came up a few times. Here the CDR3 reads CSARPWGETQYF. The DNA of the CDR3 is TGCAGTGCTAGACCCTGGGGAGAGACCCAGTACTTC. This rearrangement joins TRBV20-1 to TRBJ2-5; D is undetermined. The germline V gene encodes CDR1 DFQATT and CDR2 SNEGSKA (reference sequence). This CDR3 region has 12 residues. With 2 bases removed from V and 4 bases from J, the gap between germline ends came to 8 bases.

This chain joins TRBV6-2 or TRBV6-3 and TRBJ2-5; 9 bases agree with TRBD2. Germline loops: CDR1 MNHEY, CDR2 SVGEGT. The CDR3 spans 15 residues. V trimming: 5 bases; J trimming: 3 bases; junction bases outside the gene matches: 7. This CDR3 reads CASSDAPSGKETQYF. CDR3 sequence (DNA): TGTGCCAGCAGTGACGCTCCTAGCGGGAAAGAGACCCAGTACTTC.

V usage is TRBV7-2 and J usage is TRBJ2-3, with 8 nucleotides matching TRBD2. Unmatched junction bases numbered 3, after V lost 5 bases and J lost 8 bases. Germline CDR1 SGHTA, CDR2 FQGNSA. The CDR3 consists of 12 residues. CDR3: CASSPAGGTQYF. CDR3 in DNA: TGTGCCAGCAGCCCTGCGGGGGGTACGCAGTATTTT.

The chain recombines TRBV6-2 or TRBV6-3 with TRBJ1-2, with 7 bases that match TRBD1. There are 13 residues in the CDR3. The germline V gene has CDR1 MNHEY and CDR2 SVGEGT. V lost 4 bases and J lost 8; bases outside the gene matches: 7. Written as DNA, the CDR3 is TGTGCCAGCAGTTCTATAGGGGGCGGGGGCTACACCTTC. Protein product: CASSSIGGGGYTF.

This clonotype came up a few times. The chain combines TRBV30 with TRBJ2-4; D is perhaps TRBD1 (6 bases). Germline V gene lookup returns CDR1 GTSNPN and CDR2 SVGIG (reference sequence). The CDR3 length is 14 residues. V dropped 2 bases and J dropped 1 base, with 9 bases sitting between them. As DNA, the CDR3 is TGTGCCTGGAGTTACCAGGGGGCCAAAAACATTCAGTACTTC. It translates to CAWSYQGAKNIQYF.